The 10 T cell receptor beta chains presented below share a single source sample, sequenced in a study of blood T cell repertoires in COVID-19. Generated by immunoSEQ multiplex PCR, the TCRdb table keeps only in-frame clones and is missing some. The sample consists of a few hundred thousand clones, 85% to 90% of them appearing once. Sequencing input: peripheral blood. These receptors came from a woman in her 40s with acute or convalescent COVID-19.

A single count supports this clone. V gene TRBV3-1 (or the pseudogene TRBV3-2) combines with J gene TRBJ2-5; the match to TRBD2 covers 13 bases. The CDR3 has 15 residues. The junction had 5 bases not matched to a gene; V was cut back by 5 bases and J by 5 bases. Germline loops: CDR1 LGHDT, CDR2 YNNKEL (reference sequence). The CDR3 loop is CASSKLAGGRETQYF. The CDR3 nucleotides read TGTGCCAGCAGCAAACTAGCGGGGGGGCGGGAGACCCAGTACTTC.

The J gene is TRBJ2-5, the V gene TRBV2, with D maybe TRBD1 (7 bases). From germline, CDR1 is SNHLY and CDR2 FYNNEI. This CDR3 has 18 amino acids. V was cut by 3 bases and J by 1 base, with 21 bases left in between. The CDR3 nucleotides are TGTGCCAGCAGTGACCCCAGGGGGAGGTCGCGGTCCCAAGAGACCCAGTACTTC. Translation: CASSDPRGRSRSQETQYF.

The chain couples TRBV29-1 to TRBJ2-3, with D possibly being TRBD2 (7 bases). Germline V gene data show CDR1 as SQVTM and CDR2 as ANQGSEA. The CDR3 covers 14 residues. The V and J ends lost 8 bases and 0 bases respectively, with 15 bases between them. The CDR3 DNA reads as TGCAGCTCTGAGGGGGGGTTTAGCACAGATACGCAGTATTTT. Amino acids: CSSEGGFSTDTQYF.

The chain recombines TRBV9 with TRBJ2-5; unclear D gene. The V gene's germline CDR1 is SGDLS and CDR2 YYNGEE. The CDR3 contains 15 residues. V lost 3 bases and J 1 base, leaving 13 bases between the germline ends. In DNA, the CDR3 is TGTGCCAGCAGCGCGTCCTTGGTACTCCAAGAGACCCAGTACTTC. Residues: CASSASLVLQETQYF. Full variable domain (remainder filled in from reference TRBV9 and TRBJ2-5): DSGVTQTPKHLITATGQRVTLRCSPRSGDLSVYWYQQSLDQGLQFLIQYYNGEERAKGNILERFSAQQFPDLHSELNLSSLELGDSALYFCASSASLVLQETQYFGPGTRLLVL.

Only a few counts were recorded for this clone. Other nucleotide sequences from this sample produce the same CDR3. The chain recombines TRBV27 with TRBJ1-2; 9 bases match TRBD1. CDR1 and CDR2 from the germline V gene are MNHEY and SMNVEV (reference sequence). The CDR3 covers 13 residues. After removal of 6 bases from V and 5 bases from J, the junction contained 4 bases not matched to a gene. The CDR3 spells CASSLGQGYGYTF. The CDR3 DNA is TGTGCCAGCAGCTTGGGACAGGGATATGGCTACACCTTC.

The rearrangement uses TRBV9 and TRBJ2-5, with D possibly TRBD1 on 5 matching bases. The V gene lost 1 base and the J gene lost 3 bases, with 10 bases spanning the gap. Germline V gene lookup returns CDR1 SGDLS and CDR2 YYNGEE. This CDR3 contains 14 residues. CDR3 region: CASSVTTGKETQYF. The DNA for the CDR3 is TGTGCCAGCAGCGTAACAACAGGCAAAGAGACCCAGTACTTC.

The chain recombines TRBV30 with TRBJ1-5; 9 bases fit TRBD1. Germline V gene lookup returns CDR1 GTSNPN and CDR2 SVGIG (reference sequence). The CDR3 spans 16 residues. The V segment lost 2 bases and the J segment 0 bases; nucleotides outside the gene matches: 5. CDR3 loop: CAWSPWDRDSNQPQHF. Written as DNA, the CDR3 is TGTGCCTGGAGTCCCTGGGACAGGGATAGCAATCAGCCCCAGCATTTT. Drawing the rest from reference TRBV30 and TRBJ1-5, the complete variable domain is SQTIHQWPATLVQPVGSPLSLECTVEGTSNPNLYWYRQAAGRGLQLLFYSVGIGQISSEVPQNLSASRPQDRQFILSSKKLLLSDSGFYLCAWSPWDRDSNQPQHFGDGTRLSIL.

V and J are TRBV5-1 and TRBJ2-3; 9 bases map to TRBD2. The CDR3 covers 14 residues. Unmatched junction bases numbered 2, after V lost 4 bases and J lost 2 bases. Per the germline V gene, CDR1 is SGHRS and CDR2 is YFSETQ. This chain's CDR3 is CASSGGGATDTQYF. Written as DNA, the CDR3 is TGCGCCAGCAGCGGCGGGGGGGCCACAGATACGCAGTATTTT.

This chain links TRBV11-2 with TRBJ2-6; TRBD1 is a possible D gene (6 bases). V was cut by 5 bases and J by 3 bases, with 14 bases left in between. Germline V lookup: CDR1 SGHAT, CDR2 FQNNGV. This CDR3 spans 16 amino acids. Here the CDR3 reads CASSHKTGIGANVLTF. In nucleotides, the CDR3 is TGTGCCAGCAGCCACAAAACAGGGATTGGGGCCAACGTCCTGACTTTC.

In its sample, this clone was seen a few times. This chain links TRBV14 with TRBJ1-1; D remains ambiguous. Germline V gene data show CDR1 as SGHDN and CDR2 as FVKESK. Trimming removed 0 bases at V and 4 bases at J, with 9 bases between. The CDR3 is made up of 14 amino acids. The CDR3 loop is CASSQEWPATEAFF. The CDR3 nucleotides read TGTGCCAGCAGCCAAGAATGGCCTGCCACTGAAGCTTTCTTT. Complete variable domain (other parts from reference TRBV14 and TRBJ1-1): EAGVTQFPSHSVIEKGQTVTLRCDPISGHDNLYWYRRVMGKEIKFLLHFVKESKQDESGMPNNRFLAERTGGTYSTLKVQPAELEDSGVYFCASSQEWPATEAFFGQGTRLTVV.